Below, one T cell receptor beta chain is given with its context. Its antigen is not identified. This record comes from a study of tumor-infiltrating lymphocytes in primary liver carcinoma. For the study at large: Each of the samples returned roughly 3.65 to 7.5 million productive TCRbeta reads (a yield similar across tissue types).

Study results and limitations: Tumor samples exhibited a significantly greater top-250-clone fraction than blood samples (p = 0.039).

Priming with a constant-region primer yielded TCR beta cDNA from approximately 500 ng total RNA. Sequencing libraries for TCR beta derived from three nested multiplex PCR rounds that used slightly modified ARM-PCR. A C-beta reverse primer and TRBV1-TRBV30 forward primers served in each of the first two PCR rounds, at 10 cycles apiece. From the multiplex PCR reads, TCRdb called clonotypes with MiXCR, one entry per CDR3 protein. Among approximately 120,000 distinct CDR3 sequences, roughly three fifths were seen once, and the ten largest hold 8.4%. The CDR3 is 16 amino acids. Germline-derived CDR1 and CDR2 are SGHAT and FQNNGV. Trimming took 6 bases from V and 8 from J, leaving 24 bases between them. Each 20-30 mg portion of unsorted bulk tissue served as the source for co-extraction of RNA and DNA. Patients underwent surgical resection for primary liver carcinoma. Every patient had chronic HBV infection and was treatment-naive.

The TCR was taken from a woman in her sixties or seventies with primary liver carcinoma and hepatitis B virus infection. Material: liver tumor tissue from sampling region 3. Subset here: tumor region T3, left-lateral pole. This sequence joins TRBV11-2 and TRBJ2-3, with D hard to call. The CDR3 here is CASRRVTGTSGGTQYF. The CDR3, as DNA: TGTGCCAGCAGGCGAGTGACTGGAACCTCGGGTGGTACGCAGTATTTT.